Listed here is a single T cell receptor (beta chain). Its specificity is unknown. Profiling relied on immunoSEQ multiplex PCR, and the TCRdb table lists in-frame clones only, not all of them. This table holds tens of thousands of clones, 70% to 85% found once. The data derive from a study of early stage breast cancer tumors. Across the whole study: Average read coverage per sample was about 10-fold. General observations from the study: Bulk DNA sequencing of unsorted cells missed chain pairing and markers.

V gave up 1 base and J gave up 8 bases, with 9 bases separating them. The germline CDR1 and CDR2 sequences are SGDLS and YYNGEE. The CDR3 sequence is 13 residues long. The sequence was obtained from a person in their sixties with breast cancer. What was sequenced was blood. The chain recombines TRBV9 with TRBJ1-4; D remains unclear. CDR3 sequence: CASSVQMGEKLFF. The CDR3 coding sequence is TGTGCCAGCAGCGTACAAATGGGAGAAAAACTGTTTTTT.